This T cell receptor (beta chain) is from a study of OX40 agonist ivuxolimab in advanced cancers. Study information: Males comprised approximately 81% of the group, whose mean age was around 62 years (range roughly 20 to 90). Three patients showed partial responses: one hepatocellular carcinoma and two cutaneous melanoma cases.

This clone was found once. Its target is not known. Germline CDR1 and CDR2: SGHRS and YFSETQ. This CDR3 contains 14 residues. V gave up 0 bases and J gave up 1 base, with 8 bases separating them. Study-level findings and limits: The average count of expanded clones was higher among CD8+ T cells than among CD4+.

Autoimmune disease history or systemic immunosuppression led to patients being barred. TCRdb's table, derived via immunoSEQ multiplex PCR, lists solely in-frame clones and lacks some. The table includes fewer than 65,000 clones, 85% to 90% detected once. This TCR derives from an adult with an advanced solid tumor such as melanoma, head and neck, liver or kidney cancer. The sample in question was CD4+ or CD8+ T cells sorted from blood, obtained in a trial of the OX40 agonist ivuxolimab. V is TRBV5-1 and J is TRBJ2-7; D not certain. The CDR3 nucleotides read TGCGCCAGCAGCTTGGCCCCCCTATCCTACGAGCAGTACTTC. This translates into CASSLAPLSYEQYF.